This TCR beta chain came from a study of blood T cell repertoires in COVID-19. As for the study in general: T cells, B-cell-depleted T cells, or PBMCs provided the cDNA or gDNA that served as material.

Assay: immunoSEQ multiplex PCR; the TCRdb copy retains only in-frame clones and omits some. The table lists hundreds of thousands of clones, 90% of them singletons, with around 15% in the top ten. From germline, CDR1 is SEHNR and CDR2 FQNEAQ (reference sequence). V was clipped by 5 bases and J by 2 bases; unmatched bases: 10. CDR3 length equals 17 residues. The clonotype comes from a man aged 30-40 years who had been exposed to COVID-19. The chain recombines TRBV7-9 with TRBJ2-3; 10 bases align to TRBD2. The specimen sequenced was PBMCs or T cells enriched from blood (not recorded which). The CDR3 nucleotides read TGTGCCAGCAGCCCGGCCCTTAGCGGGGGGAACACAGATACGCAGTATTTT. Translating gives CASSPALSGGNTDTQYF.